The 27 T cell receptor beta chains below all came from one sample that was sequenced in a study of shared clonotypes between healthy human individuals. This table comes from immunoSEQ multiplex PCR, and its TCRdb copy is limited to in-frame clones, with some not included. The sample records around 2,100,000 clones, about 95% being singletons. CD45RO-negative, CCR7-selected cells formed the naive CD8 fraction, which excluded terminally differentiated effector memory CD45RA+ cells. Material: naive CD8+ T cells sorted from blood. The receptors come from a man aged 18 to 29 in good health.

The chain joins TRBV4-1 to TRBJ2-5; D unclear. Germline assignment: CDR1 MGHRA and CDR2 YSYEKL. The CDR3 runs 13 residues. V was cut by 5 bases and J by 1 base, with 8 bases left in between. The CDR3 DNA sequence: TGCGCCAGCAGCACCCGGAGCCAAGAGACCCAGTACTTC. It specifies CASSTRSQETQYF.

The CDR3: CASRGTGANTEAFF. Written as DNA, the CDR3 is TGCGCCAGCAGGGGGACAGGGGCAAACACTGAAGCTTTCTTT. This rearrangement joins TRBV5-1 to TRBJ1-1, with 10 bases that match TRBD1. V lost 5 bases, J lost 2 bases, and 3 bases stayed unmatched. This CDR3 is 14 amino acids long. The germline V gene has CDR1 SGHRS and CDR2 YFSETQ.

The J gene is TRBJ2-1, the V gene TRBV4-2, with 7 bases lining up with TRBD2. Per the germline V gene, CDR1 is LGHNA and CDR2 is YNFKEQ. The CDR3 is made up of 19 amino acids. V dropped 3 bases and J dropped 4; count of bases not matched to a gene: 18. CDR3 nucleotide sequence: TGTGCCAGCAGCCAGGAAAGGGGAGGGGCTGACTCCTTATACAATGAGCAGTTCTTC. This sequence encodes CASSQERGGADSLYNEQFF.

The chain couples TRBV13 to TRBJ2-3; 12 bases map to TRBD2. CDR3 size: 18 residues. Germline V gene lookup returns CDR1 PRHDT and CDR2 FYEKMQ (reference sequence). J was trimmed by 6 bases and V by 9 bases; bases with no gene match: 19. CDR3: CASNKGTSGSFADDTQYF. In DNA form, the CDR3 reads TGTGCCAGTAATAAAGGGACTAGCGGGTCCTTCGCGGACGATACGCAGTATTTT.

The chain links TRBV6-5 to TRBJ2-2; perhaps TRBD1 as D (6 bases). Germline-derived CDR1 and CDR2 are MNHEY and SVGAGI. V lost 2 bases and J lost 6, with 10 bases in between. The CDR3 totals 14 residues. CDR3 in DNA: TGTGCCAGCAGTTACAGAGGGGGAGCCGGGGAGCTGTTTTTT. Its translation: CASSYRGGAGELFF.

J is TRBJ2-7 and V is TRBV4-3, with a tentative D call TRBD1 (6 bases). The CDR3 totals 16 residues. CDR1 is LGHNA, CDR2 YSLEER, per germline. Trimming removed 1 base from V and 4 bases from J, with 17 bases in between. CDR3 sequence (DNA): TGCGCCAGCAGCCAAGCCTGGAGCAGGGGCGAGTACGAGCAGTACTTC. This translates into CASSQAWSRGEYEQYF.

V usage is TRBV28 and J usage is TRBJ1-1, with D possibly matching TRBD1 (5 bases). The length of the CDR3 is 15 residues. Trimming removed 3 bases from V and 3 bases from J, with 14 bases in between. The germline CDR1 and CDR2 sequences are MDHEN and SYDVKM. CDR3 loop: CASSLWGVGDTEAFF. The CDR3 DNA reads as TGTGCCAGCAGTTTGTGGGGGGTGGGGGACACTGAAGCTTTCTTT.

The chain recombines TRBV9 with TRBJ2-3; 9 bases match TRBD1. The germline CDR1 and CDR2 sequences are SGDLS and YYNGEE. With 4 bases clipped from V and 0 bases from J, the junction kept 6 bases outside the gene matches. The CDR3 consists of 16 residues. CDR3 coding DNA: TGTGCCAGCAGCAGGGACAGGGACACTAGCACAGATACGCAGTATTTT. Amino acid sequence: CASSRDRDTSTDTQYF. The whole variable domain, remainder taken from reference TRBV9 and TRBJ2-3, is DSGVTQTPKHLITATGQRVTLRCSPRSGDLSVYWYQQSLDQGLQFLIQYYNGEERAKGNILERFSAQQFPDLHSELNLSSLELGDSALYFCASSRDRDTSTDTQYFGPGTRLTVL.

The chain carries TRBV19 and TRBJ1-1; D uncertain. CDR1 LNHDA and CDR2 SQIVND come from the germline V gene (reference sequence). The CDR3 spans 14 residues. V lost 3 bases and J 3 bases, leaving 11 bases between the germline ends. In DNA form, the CDR3 reads TGTGCCAGTAGTATTATTCCTGGGGACACTGAAGCTTTCTTT. As protein: CASSIIPGDTEAFF.

The rearrangement links TRBV5-6 to TRBJ1-1, with a weak D call TRBD1 (5 bases). Trimming took 6 bases from V and 3 from J, leaving 21 bases between them. This CDR3 has 16 amino acids. Per the germline V gene, CDR1 is SGHDT and CDR2 is YYEEEE. The chain's CDR3 is CASILGQGVIHTEAFF. The CDR3 DNA reads as TGTGCCAGCATCCTGGGGCAGGGAGTAATTCACACTGAAGCTTTCTTT.

The gene calls are TRBV11-2 and TRBJ2-1, with 8 positions matching TRBD2. Losses at the gene ends were 7 bases for V and 5 bases for J; bases not matched to a gene: 10. Germline CDR1 and CDR2: SGHAT and FQNNGV. There are 15 residues in the CDR3. CDR3 amino acids: CASTEGAGVHNEQFF. The CDR3, as DNA: TGTGCCAGCACCGAGGGAGCGGGGGTACACAATGAGCAGTTCTTC.

The genes are TRBV11-2 and TRBJ2-7; D gene uncertain. The germline CDR1 and CDR2 sequences are SGHAT and FQNNGV. The CDR3 runs to 15 residues. The ends were cut back, 1 base at V and 2 bases at J, with 12 bases in the middle. The chain's CDR3 is CASSLVLGLAYEQYF. CDR3 nucleotide sequence: TGTGCCAGCAGCTTAGTCTTGGGGTTGGCCTACGAGCAGTACTTC.

The J gene is TRBJ1-1, the V gene TRBV27, with 7 bases lining up with TRBD1. This CDR3 region has 17 residues. V lost 4 bases to trimming and J lost 0 bases; unmatched junction nucleotides: 11. Germline V gene sequence: CDR1 MNHEY, CDR2 SMNVEV (reference sequence). CDR3 DNA sequence: TGTGCCAGCAGTTGGACAGGAGCCGCGTTCATGAACACTGAAGCTTTCTTT. It codes for CASSWTGAAFMNTEAFF.

The J gene is TRBJ2-7, the V gene TRBV6-1, with TRBD2 matching 15 bases. The CDR3 spans 15 residues. Germline loops: CDR1 MNHNS, CDR2 SASEGT. The J segment lost 6 bases and the V segment lost 6 bases, leaving 6 bases of the junction unmatched. CDR3 in amino acids: CASSLGLAGGGEQYF. The DNA for the CDR3 is TGTGCCAGCAGCTTGGGACTAGCGGGAGGTGGCGAGCAGTACTTC.

To note about this clone: Other DNA variants within this sample encode the same CDR3. The chain carries TRBV30 and TRBJ2-7; no clear D gene. The length of the CDR3 is 11 residues. CDR1 GTSNPN and CDR2 SVGIG come from the germline V gene (reference sequence). V was pared by 4 bases and J by 4 bases, with 8 bases between. The DNA for the CDR3 is TGTGCCTGGAAGGTAGGTTACGAGCAGTACTTC. It translates to CAWKVGYEQYF.

The rearrangement links TRBV10-2 to TRBJ2-7; the D is unclear. Germline CDR1 reads WSHSY; CDR2 reads SAAADI. This CDR3 has 12 residues. V was pared by 5 bases and J by 9 bases, with 14 bases between. The CDR3 sequence is CASSLGPVGQYF. The CDR3 region has the DNA TGCGCCAGCAGTCTTGGGCCCGTCGGGCAGTACTTC.

The chain uses TRBV5-4 and TRBJ1-6; D not certain. The germline V gene has CDR1 SGHNT and CDR2 YYREEE (reference sequence). The CDR3 extends over 16 amino acids. Deletions cut 4 bases from V and 14 bases from J, with 25 bases between. In DNA form, the CDR3 reads TGTGCCAGCAGCACCACGACTTTACGAGAACCTCGGGCCCTCCACTTT. Translating it yields CASSTTTLREPRALHF. The full variable domain, with the rest looked up from reference TRBV5-4 and TRBJ1-6, is ETGVTQSPTHLIKTRGQQVTLRCSSQSGHNTVSWYQQALGQGPQFIFQYYREEENGRGNFPPRFSGLQFPNYSSELNVNALELDDSALYLCASSTTTLREPRALHFGNGTRLTVT.

The rearrangement joins TRBV7-3 to TRBJ2-2; possibly TRBD1 for D (6 bases). Trimming stripped 2 bases from V and 7 bases from J, with 17 bases between. The CDR3 has 16 amino acids. Per the germline V gene, CDR1 is SGHTA and CDR2 is FQGTGA. The CDR3 protein is CASSLDVAGVGGELFF. CDR3 DNA: TGTGCCAGCAGCTTAGATGTCGCAGGGGTAGGCGGGGAGCTGTTTTTT.

The rearrangement links TRBV7-2 to TRBJ1-5; D ambiguous. This CDR3 region has 13 residues. Germline V gene data show CDR1 as SGHTA and CDR2 as FQGNSA. V was pared by 5 bases and J by 0 bases, with 5 bases between. CDR3 sequence: CASSQYSNQPQHF. The CDR3 nucleotides are TGTGCCAGCAGCCAGTATAGCAATCAGCCCCAGCATTTT. Full variable domain (outside the CDR3, taken from reference TRBV7-2 and TRBJ1-5): GAGVSQSPSNKVTEKGKDVELRCDPISGHTALYWYRQSLGQGLEFLIYFQGNSAPDKSGLPSDRFSAERTGGSVSTLTIQRTQQEDSAVYLCASSQYSNQPQHFGDGTRLSIL.

This clone came up once. Other DNA sequences from this sample encode an identical CDR3 as well. V usage is TRBV27 and J usage is TRBJ2-7; 7 bases map to TRBD1. V lost 6 bases, J lost 1 base, and 3 bases stayed unmatched. The CDR3 covers 13 residues. CDR1 is MNHEY and CDR2 is SMNVEV in the germline V gene (reference sequence). The chain's CDR3 is CASSLQGSYEQYF. Written as DNA, the CDR3 is TGTGCCAGCAGCTTACAGGGGTCCTACGAGCAGTACTTC.

As regards this clone: The junction does not match germline at one end; this may be a read error. This chain joins TRBV6-6 and TRBJ2-2; 9 positions agree with TRBD2. CDR3 length: 16 residues. Germline loops: CDR1 MNHNY, CDR2 SVGAGI (reference sequence). For the CDR3, the DNA is TGTGCCAGCAGTTACAGCGCTAGCGGGAACCCCGGGGAGCTGTTTTTT. Translation gives CASSYSASGNPGELFF.

The chain joins TRBV9 to TRBJ2-5, with 11 bases matching TRBD2. V was clipped by 3 bases and J by 3 bases; unmatched bases: 7. The CDR3 runs to 16 residues. CDR1 SGDLS and CDR2 YYNGEE come from the germline V gene. The CDR3 DNA reads TGTGCCAGCAGCGCGATGACTAGCGGGGTGAAAGAGACCCAGTACTTC. It specifies CASSAMTSGVKETQYF.

V gene TRBV5-6 combines with J gene TRBJ2-1; D remains ambiguous. Germline V lookup: CDR1 SGHDT, CDR2 YYEEEE. Trimming pared 4 bases from V and 6 bases from J, leaving 8 bases between. This CDR3 is 12 amino acids long. CDR3 sequence reads: CASSATVNEQFF. The CDR3 nucleotides read TGTGCCAGCAGCGCTACGGTCAATGAGCAGTTCTTC.

This sequence joins TRBV19 and TRBJ2-7; 7 bases fit TRBD2. Looked up from germline, CDR1 is LNHDA and CDR2 is SQIVND (reference sequence). V lost 3 bases, J lost 3 bases, and 5 bases stayed unmatched. CDR3 size: 14 residues. The DNA for the CDR3 is TGTGCCAGTAGTATGGGGGGGGTCGGCTACGAGCAGTACTTC. Its translation is CASSMGGVGYEQYF.

A remark on this clone: At the DNA level, this CDR3 is encoded by other sequences in the same sample as well. The gene calls are TRBV27 and TRBJ1-5; the match to TRBD1 covers 8 bases. V shed 6 bases, J shed 2 bases, and the junction held 9 bases outside the gene matches. This CDR3 is 16 amino acids long. From germline, CDR1 is MNHEY and CDR2 SMNVEV (reference sequence). The CDR3 region is CASSPSTGERNQPQHF. In nucleotides, the CDR3 is TGTGCCAGCAGCCCCTCGACAGGGGAACGCAATCAGCCCCAGCATTTT.

The rearrangement uses TRBV7-9 and TRBJ2-7; 8 nucleotides line up with TRBD1. In germline, CDR1 is SEHNR, CDR2 FQNEAQ (reference sequence). CDR3 length: 16 amino acids. V lost 6 bases and J lost 6; bases outside the gene matches: 16. The CDR3 sequence: CASRGSDRGPFSEQYF. CDR3 coding DNA: TGTGCCAGCAGGGGGTCCGACAGGGGACCGTTTTCCGAGCAGTACTTC. The whole variable domain, remainder taken from reference TRBV7-9 and TRBJ2-7, is DTGVSQNPRHKITKRGQNVTFRCDPISEHNRLYWYRQTLGQGPEFLTYFQNEAQLEKSRLLSDRFSAERPKGSFSTLEIQRTEQGDSAMYLCASRGSDRGPFSEQYFGPGTRLTVT.

This chain connects TRBV4-1 to TRBJ1-4; 7 positions match TRBD1. J lost 8 bases, V lost 4 bases, and 10 bases had no gene match. Germline-derived CDR1 and CDR2 are MGHRA and YSYEKL. This CDR3 comprises 15 residues. As DNA, the CDR3 is TGCGCCAGCAGCCCCCAGGGGGAGGGGTGGGAAAAACTGTTTTTT. This translates into CASSPQGEGWEKLFF.